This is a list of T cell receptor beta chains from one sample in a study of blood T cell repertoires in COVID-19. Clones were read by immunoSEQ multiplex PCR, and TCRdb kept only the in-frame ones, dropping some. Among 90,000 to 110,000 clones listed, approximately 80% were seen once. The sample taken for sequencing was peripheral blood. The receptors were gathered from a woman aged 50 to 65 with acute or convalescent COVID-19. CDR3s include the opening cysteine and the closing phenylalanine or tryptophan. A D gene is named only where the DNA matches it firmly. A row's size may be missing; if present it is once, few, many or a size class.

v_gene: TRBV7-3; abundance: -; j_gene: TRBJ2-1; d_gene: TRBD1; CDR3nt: TGTGCCAGCAGCCTAAAGACAGGGTTGAATGAGCAGTTCTTC; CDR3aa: CASSLKTGLNEQFF
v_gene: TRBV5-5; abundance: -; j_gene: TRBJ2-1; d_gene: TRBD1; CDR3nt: TGTGCCAGCAGCCCAGGACAGGGGAGCAGGGACAATGAGCAGTTCTTC; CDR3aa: CASSPGQGSRDNEQFF
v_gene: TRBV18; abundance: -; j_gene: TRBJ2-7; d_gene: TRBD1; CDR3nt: TGTGCCAGCTCACCGGGACAGACCAACGAGCAGTACTTC; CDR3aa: CASSPGQTNEQYF
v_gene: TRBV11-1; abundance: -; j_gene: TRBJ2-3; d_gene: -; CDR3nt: TGTGCCAGCAGCCCTAGCACAGATACGCAGTATTTT; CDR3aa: CASSPSTDTQYF
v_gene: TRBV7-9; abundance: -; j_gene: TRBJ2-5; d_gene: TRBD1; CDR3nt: TGTGCCAGCAGCTTAGGGACAGGGGAAGAAGAGACCCAGTACTTC; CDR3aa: CASSLGTGEEETQYF
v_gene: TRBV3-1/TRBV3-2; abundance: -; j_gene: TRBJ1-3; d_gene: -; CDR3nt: TGTGCCAGCAGCCAGGGAGTTAGTGGAAACACCATATATTTT; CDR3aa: CASSQGVSGNTIYF
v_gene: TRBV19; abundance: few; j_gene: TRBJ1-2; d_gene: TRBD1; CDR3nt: TGTGCCAGTAGTATCCTGAAGCTCAGGGGACAGGGGGTAGTTCGGTATGGCTACACCTTC; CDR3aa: CASSILKLRGQGVVRYGYTF
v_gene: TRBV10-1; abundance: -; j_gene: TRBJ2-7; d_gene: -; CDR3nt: TGCGCCAGCAGTGAACAGGTCTCCTACGAGCAGTACTTC; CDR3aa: CASSEQVSYEQYF
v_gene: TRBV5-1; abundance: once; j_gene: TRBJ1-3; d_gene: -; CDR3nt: TGCGCCAGCAGCTTGACGTACGGCTCTGGAAACACCATATATTTT; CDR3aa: CASSLTYGSGNTIYF
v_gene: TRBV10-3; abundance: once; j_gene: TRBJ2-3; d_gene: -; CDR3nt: TGTGCCATCAGGTCGGGGGAAGGAGATACGCAGTATTTT; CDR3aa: CAIRSGEGDTQYF
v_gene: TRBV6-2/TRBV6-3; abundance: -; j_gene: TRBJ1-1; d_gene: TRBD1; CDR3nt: TGTGCCAGCAGTGACAGGGGGCTGAACACTGAAGCTTTCTTT; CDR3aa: CASSDRGLNTEAFF
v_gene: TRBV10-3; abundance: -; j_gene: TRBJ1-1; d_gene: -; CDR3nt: TGTGCCATCAGACTACAGGAGAACACTGAAGCTTTCTTT; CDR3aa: CAIRLQENTEAFF
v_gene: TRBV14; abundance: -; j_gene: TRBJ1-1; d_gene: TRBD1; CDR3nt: TGTGCCAGCAGTGAAAACAGGGGCTACACTGAAGCTTTCTTT; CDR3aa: CASSENRGYTEAFF
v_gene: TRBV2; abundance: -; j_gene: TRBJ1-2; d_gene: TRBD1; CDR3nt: TGTGCCAGCAGGGGGGACAGCTATAATGGCTACACCTTC; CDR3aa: CASRGDSYNGYTF
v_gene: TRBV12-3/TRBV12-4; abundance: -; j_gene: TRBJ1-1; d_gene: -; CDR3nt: TGTGCCAGCAGTTATGGGGCCAACACTGAAGCTTTCTTT; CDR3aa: CASSYGANTEAFF
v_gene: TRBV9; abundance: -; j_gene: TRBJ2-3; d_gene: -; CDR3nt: TGTGCCAGCAGCGGAAGGATTGGGCTAGATACGCAGTATTTT; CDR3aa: CASSGRIGLDTQYF
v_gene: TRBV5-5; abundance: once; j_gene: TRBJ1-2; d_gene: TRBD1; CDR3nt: TGTGCCAGCAGCTCGACAGGGGGAAGATCCTATGGCTACACCTTC; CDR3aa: CASSSTGGRSYGYTF
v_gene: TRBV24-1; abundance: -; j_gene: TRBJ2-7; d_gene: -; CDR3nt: TGTGCCACCAGTGAACCACCCCCCAGGGATAACGAGCAGTACTTC; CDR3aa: CATSEPPPRDNEQYF
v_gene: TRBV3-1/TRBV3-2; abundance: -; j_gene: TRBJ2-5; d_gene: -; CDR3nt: TGTGCCAGCAGCTTCCGCGGCCATCAAGAGACCCAGTACTTC; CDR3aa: CASSFRGHQETQYF
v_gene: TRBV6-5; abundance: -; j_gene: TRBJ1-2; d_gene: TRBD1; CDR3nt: TGTGCCAGCAGACGGACAGGATATGGCTACACCTTC; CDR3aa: CASRRTGYGYTF
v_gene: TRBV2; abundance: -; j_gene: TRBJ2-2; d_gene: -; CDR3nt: TGTGCCAGCAGTCGCCGGCAGGGCTTAGGGGAGCTGTTTTTT; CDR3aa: CASSRRQGLGELFF
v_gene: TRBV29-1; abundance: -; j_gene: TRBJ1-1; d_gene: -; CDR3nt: TGCAGCGTTGAAAAACCCGGGGACACTGAAGCTTTCTTT; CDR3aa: CSVEKPGDTEAFF
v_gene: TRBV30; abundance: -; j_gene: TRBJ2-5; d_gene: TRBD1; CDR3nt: TGTGCCTGGAGTCCCGGGACAGGGCGAGAGACCCAGTACTTC; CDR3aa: CAWSPGTGRETQYF
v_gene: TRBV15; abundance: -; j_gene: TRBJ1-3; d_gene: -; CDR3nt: TGTGCCACCAGCAACGGCAGGCCACCTGGAAACACCATATATTTT; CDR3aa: CATSNGRPPGNTIYF
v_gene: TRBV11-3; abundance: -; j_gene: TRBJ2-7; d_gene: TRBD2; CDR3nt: TGTGCCAGCAGCTTGGCGGGGGGCCAAGGCGAGCAGTACTTC; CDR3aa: CASSLAGGQGEQYF
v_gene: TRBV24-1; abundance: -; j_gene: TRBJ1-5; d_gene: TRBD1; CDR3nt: TGTGCCACCAGCCCCCGAGACAGGGTCGGTCAGCCCCAGCATTTT; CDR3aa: CATSPRDRVGQPQHF